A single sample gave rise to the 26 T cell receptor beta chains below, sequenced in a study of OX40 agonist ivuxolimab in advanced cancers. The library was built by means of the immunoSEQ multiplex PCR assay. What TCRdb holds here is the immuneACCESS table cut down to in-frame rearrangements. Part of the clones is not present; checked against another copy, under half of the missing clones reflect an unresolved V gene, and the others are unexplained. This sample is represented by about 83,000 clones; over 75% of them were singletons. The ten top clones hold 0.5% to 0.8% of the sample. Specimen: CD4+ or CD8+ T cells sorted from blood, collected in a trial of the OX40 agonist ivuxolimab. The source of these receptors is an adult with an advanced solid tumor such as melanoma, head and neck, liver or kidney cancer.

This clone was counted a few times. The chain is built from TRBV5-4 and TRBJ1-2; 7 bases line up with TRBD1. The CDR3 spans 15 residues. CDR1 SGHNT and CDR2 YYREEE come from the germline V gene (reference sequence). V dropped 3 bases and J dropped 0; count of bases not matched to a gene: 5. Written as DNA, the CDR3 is TGTGCCAGCAGCTGGGGACAGCGAGCTAACTATGGCTACACCTTC. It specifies CASSWGQRANYGYTF.

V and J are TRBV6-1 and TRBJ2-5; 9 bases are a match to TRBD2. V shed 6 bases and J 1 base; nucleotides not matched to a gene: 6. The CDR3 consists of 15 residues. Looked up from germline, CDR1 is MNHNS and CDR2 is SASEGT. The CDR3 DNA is TGTGCCAGCAGCCCGGGACTAGCCGGCCAAGAGACCCAGTACTTC. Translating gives CASSPGLAGQETQYF.

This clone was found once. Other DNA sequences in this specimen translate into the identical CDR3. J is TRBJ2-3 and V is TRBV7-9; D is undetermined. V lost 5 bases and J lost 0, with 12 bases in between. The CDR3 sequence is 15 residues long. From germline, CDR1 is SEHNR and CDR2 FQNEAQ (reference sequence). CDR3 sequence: CASSLRAPSTDTQYF. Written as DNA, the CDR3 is TGTGCCAGCAGCCTTCGGGCCCCTAGCACAGATACGCAGTATTTT. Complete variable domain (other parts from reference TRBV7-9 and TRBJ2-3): DTGVSQNPRHKITKRGQNVTFRCDPISEHNRLYWYRQTLGQGPEFLTYFQNEAQLEKSRLLSDRFSAERPKGSFSTLEIQRTEQGDSAMYLCASSLRAPSTDTQYFGPGTRLTVL.

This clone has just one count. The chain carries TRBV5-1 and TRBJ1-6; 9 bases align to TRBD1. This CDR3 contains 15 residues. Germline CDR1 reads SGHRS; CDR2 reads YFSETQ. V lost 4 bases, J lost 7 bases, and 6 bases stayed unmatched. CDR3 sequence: CASSVRQGGNSPLHF. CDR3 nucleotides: TGCGCCAGCAGCGTCAGACAGGGGGGCAATTCACCCCTCCACTTT. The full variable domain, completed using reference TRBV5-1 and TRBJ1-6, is KAGVTQTPRYLIKTRGQQVTLSCSPISGHRSVSWYQQTPGQGLQFLFEYFSETQRNKGNFPGRFSGRQFSNSRSEMNVSTLELGDSALYLCASSVRQGGNSPLHFGNGTRLTVT.

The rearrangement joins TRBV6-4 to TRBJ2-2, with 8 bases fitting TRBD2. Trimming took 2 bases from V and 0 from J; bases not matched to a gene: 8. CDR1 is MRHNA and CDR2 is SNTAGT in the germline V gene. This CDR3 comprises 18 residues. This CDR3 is CASSDGHGGAANTGELFF. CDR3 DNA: TGTGCCAGCAGTGACGGCCACGGGGGGGCCGCGAACACCGGGGAGCTGTTTTTT.

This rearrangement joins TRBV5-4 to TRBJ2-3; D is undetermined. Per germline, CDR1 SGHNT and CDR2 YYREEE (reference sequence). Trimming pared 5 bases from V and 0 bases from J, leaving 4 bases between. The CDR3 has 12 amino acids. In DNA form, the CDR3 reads TGTGCCAGCAGAAGTAGCACAGATACGCAGTATTTT. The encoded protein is CASRSSTDTQYF.

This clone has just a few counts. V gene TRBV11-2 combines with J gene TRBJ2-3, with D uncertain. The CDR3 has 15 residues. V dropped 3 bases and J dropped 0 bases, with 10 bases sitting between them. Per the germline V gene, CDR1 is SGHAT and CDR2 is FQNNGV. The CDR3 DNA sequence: TGTGCCAGCAGCTTGGTGATGGGCAGCACAGATACGCAGTATTTT. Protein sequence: CASSLVMGSTDTQYF.

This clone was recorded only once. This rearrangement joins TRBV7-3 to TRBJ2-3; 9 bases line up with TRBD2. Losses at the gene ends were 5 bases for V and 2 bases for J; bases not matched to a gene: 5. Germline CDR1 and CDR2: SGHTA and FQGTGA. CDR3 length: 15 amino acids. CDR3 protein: CASSLTSGYTDTQYF. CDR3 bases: TGTGCCAGCAGCCTGACTAGCGGATACACAGATACGCAGTATTTT.

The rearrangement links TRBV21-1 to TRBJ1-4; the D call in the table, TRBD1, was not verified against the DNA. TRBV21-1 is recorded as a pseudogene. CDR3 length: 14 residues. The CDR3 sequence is CASSWDRENEKLFF. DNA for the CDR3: TGTGCCAGCAGTTGGGACAGGGAAAATGAAAAACTGTTTTTT.

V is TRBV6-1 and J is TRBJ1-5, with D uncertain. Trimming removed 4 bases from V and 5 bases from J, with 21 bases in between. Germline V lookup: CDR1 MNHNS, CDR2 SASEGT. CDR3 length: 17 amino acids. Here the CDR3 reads CASSGFGWEIADQPQHF. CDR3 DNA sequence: TGTGCCAGCAGTGGTTTCGGCTGGGAAATTGCCGATCAGCCCCAGCATTTT.

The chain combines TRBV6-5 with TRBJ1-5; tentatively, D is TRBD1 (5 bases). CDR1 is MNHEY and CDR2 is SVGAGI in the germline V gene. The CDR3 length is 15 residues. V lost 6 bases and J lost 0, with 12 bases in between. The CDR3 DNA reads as TGTGCCAGCAGGCCGGGGGATGCTAGCAATCAGCCCCAGCATTTT. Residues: CASRPGDASNQPQHF.

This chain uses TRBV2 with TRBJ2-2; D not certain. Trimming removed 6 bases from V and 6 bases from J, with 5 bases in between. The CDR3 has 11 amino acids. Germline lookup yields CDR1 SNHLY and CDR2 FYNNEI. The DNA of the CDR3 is TGTGCCAGCAGAAAGCCCGGGGAGCTGTTTTTT. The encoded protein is CASRKPGELFF.

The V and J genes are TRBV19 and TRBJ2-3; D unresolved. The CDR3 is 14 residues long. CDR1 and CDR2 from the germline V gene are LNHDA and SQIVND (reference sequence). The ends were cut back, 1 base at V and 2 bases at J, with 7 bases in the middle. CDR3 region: CASSIGPPTDTQYF. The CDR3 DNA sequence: TGTGCCAGTAGTATAGGACCCCCCACAGATACGCAGTATTTT.

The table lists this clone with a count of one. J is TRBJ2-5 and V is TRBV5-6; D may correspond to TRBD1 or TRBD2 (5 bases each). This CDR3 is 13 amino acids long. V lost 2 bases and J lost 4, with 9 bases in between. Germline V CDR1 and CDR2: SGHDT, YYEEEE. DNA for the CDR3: TGTGCCAGCAGCTTTACGGGACCAGAGACCCAGTACTTC. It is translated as CASSFTGPETQYF. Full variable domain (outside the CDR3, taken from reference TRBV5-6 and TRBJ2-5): DAGVTQSPTHLIKTRGQQVTLRCSPKSGHDTVSWYQQALGQGPQFIFQYYEEEERQRGNFPDRFSGHQFPNYSSELNVNALLLGDSALYLCASSFTGPETQYFGPGTRLLVL.

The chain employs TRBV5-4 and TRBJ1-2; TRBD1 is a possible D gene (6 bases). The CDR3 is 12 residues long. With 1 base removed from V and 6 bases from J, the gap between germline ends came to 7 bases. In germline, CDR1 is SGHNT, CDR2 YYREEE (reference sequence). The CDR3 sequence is CASSLRGDGYTF. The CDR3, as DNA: TGTGCCAGCAGCTTGAGGGGGGATGGCTACACCTTC.

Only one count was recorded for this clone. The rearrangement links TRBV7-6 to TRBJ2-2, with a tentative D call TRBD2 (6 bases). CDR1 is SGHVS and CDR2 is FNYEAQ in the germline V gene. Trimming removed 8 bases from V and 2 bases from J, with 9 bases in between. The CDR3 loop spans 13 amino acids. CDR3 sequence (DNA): TGTGCCAGCGGGGGGACCAACACCGGGGAGCTGTTTTTT. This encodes CASGGTNTGELFF. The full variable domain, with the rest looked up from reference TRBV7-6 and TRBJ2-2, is GAGVSQSPRYKVTKRGQDVALRCDPISGHVSLYWYRQALGQGPEFLTYFNYEAQQDKSGLPNDRFSAERPEGSISTLTIQRTEQRDSAMYRCASGGTNTGELFFGEGSRLTVL.

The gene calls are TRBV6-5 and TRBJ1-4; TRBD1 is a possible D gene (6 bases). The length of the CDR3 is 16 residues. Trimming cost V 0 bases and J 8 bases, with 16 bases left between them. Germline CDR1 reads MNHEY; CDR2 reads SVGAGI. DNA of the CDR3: TGTGCCAGCAGTTACTCCGGGGGGCTTCCGACGGAAAAACTGTTTTTT. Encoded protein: CASSYSGGLPTEKLFF.

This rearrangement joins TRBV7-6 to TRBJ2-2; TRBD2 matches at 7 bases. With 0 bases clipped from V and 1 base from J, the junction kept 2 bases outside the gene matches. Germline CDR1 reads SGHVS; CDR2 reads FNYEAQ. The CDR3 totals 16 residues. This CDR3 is CASSLAGGGNTGELFF. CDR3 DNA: TGTGCCAGCAGCTTAGCGGGCGGGGGGAACACCGGGGAGCTGTTTTTT.

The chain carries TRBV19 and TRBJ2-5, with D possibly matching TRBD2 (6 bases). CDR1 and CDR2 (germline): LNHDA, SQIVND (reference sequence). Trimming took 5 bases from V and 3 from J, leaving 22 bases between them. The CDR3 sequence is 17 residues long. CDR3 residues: CASSSLEGLRLEETQYF. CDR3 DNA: TGTGCCAGTAGTTCACTAGAGGGACTCCGACTAGAAGAGACCCAGTACTTC.

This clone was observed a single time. CDR3 sequence (DNA): TGTGCCAGCAGCGCCTACCGGGACAGGGAAGATACGCAGTATTTT. Translated: CASSAYRDREDTQYF. The gene calls are TRBV9 and TRBJ2-3, with TRBD1 matching over 9 bases. CDR1 and CDR2 (germline): SGDLS, YYNGEE. The CDR3 consists of 15 residues. V was clipped by 3 bases and J by 5 bases; unmatched bases: 7.

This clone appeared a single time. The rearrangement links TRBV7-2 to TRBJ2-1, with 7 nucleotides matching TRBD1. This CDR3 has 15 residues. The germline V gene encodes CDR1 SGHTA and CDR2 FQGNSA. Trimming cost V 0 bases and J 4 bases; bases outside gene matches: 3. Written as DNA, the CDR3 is TGTGCCAGCAGCTTAGCGCCGGGACAGTACAATGAGCAGTTCTTC. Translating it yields CASSLAPGQYNEQFF. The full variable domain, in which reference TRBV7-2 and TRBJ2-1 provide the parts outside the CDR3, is GAGVSQSPSNKVTEKGKDVELRCDPISGHTALYWYRQSLGQGLEFLIYFQGNSAPDKSGLPSDRFSAERTGGSVSTLTIQRTQQEDSAVYLCASSLAPGQYNEQFFGPGTRLTVL.

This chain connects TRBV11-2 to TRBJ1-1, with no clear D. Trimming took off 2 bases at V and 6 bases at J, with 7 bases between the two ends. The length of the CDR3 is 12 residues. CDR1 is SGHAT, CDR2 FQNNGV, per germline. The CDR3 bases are TGTGCCAGCAGCTTATCCGGACCTGAAGCTTTCTTT. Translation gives CASSLSGPEAFF.

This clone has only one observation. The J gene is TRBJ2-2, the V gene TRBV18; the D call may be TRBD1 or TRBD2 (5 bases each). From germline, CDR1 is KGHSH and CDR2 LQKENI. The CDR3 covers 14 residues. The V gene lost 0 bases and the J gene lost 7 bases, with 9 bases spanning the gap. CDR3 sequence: CASSPPEGIGELFF. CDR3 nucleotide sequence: TGTGCCAGCTCACCACCCGAGGGGATCGGGGAGCTGTTTTTT.

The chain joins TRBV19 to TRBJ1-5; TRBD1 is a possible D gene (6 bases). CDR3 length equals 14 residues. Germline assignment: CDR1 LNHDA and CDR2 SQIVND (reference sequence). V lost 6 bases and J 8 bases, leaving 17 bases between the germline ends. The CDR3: CASSGGGRLEPQHF. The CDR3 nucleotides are TGTGCCAGTAGCGGAGGGGGGAGGTTGGAGCCCCAGCATTTT.

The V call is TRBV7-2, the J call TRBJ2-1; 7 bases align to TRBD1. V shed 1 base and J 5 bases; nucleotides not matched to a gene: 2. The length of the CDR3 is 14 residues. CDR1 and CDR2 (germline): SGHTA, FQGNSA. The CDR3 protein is CASSLGTGHNEQFF. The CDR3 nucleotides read TGTGCCAGCAGCTTAGGGACAGGTCACAATGAGCAGTTCTTC. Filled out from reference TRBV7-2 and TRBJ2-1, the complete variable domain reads GAGVSQSPSNKVTEKGKDVELRCDPISGHTALYWYRQSLGQGLEFLIYFQGNSAPDKSGLPSDRFSAERTGGSVSTLTIQRTQQEDSAVYLCASSLGTGHNEQFFGPGTRLTVL.

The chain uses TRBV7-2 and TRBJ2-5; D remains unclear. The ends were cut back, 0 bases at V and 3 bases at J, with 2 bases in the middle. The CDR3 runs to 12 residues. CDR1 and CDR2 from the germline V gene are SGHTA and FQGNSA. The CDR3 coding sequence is TGTGCCAGCAGCTTAGCTAAAGAGACCCAGTACTTC. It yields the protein CASSLAKETQYF.